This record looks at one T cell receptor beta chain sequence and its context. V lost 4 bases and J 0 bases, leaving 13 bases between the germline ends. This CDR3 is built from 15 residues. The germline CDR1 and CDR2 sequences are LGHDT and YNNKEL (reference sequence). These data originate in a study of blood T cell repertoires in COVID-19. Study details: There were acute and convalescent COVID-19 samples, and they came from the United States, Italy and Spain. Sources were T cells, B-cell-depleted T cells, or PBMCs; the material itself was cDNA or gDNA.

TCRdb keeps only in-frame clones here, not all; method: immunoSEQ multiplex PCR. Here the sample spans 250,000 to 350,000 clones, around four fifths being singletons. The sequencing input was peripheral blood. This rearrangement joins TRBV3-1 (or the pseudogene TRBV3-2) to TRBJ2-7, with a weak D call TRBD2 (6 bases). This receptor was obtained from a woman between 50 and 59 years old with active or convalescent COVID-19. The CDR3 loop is CASSPQAGLSYEQYF. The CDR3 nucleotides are TGTGCCAGCAGCCCCCAAGCGGGCCTCTCCTACGAGCAGTACTTC.